What follows are 21 T cell receptor beta chains derived from one specimen sequenced in a study of T cell responses to AZD1222 COVID-19 vaccine. TCRdb's table, derived via immunoSEQ multiplex PCR, lists solely in-frame clones and lacks some. The profile shows 130,000 or so clones, roughly 90% of them singletons. The input for sequencing was peripheral blood, taken on day 0 of AZD1222 vaccination. These receptors were collected from an adult in good health.

The rearrangement uses TRBV5-1 and TRBJ1-6, with D unresolved. Germline CDR1 is SGHRS and CDR2 is YFSETQ. The CDR3 consists of 17 residues. V was clipped by 2 bases and J by 4 bases, with 16 bases between them. CDR3 nucleotide sequence: TGCGCCAGCAGCTTCGCCGGGAACGGAGCTTATAATTCACCCCTCCACTTT. The encoded protein is CASSFAGNGAYNSPLHF.

This clone is medium-sized in the sample. The chain carries TRBV28 and TRBJ1-1; D is undetermined. Germline CDR1 MDHEN, CDR2 SYDVKM. The CDR3 sequence is 13 residues long. The V and J ends lost 3 bases and 1 base respectively, with 6 bases between them. The CDR3 spells CASSFGENTEAFF. The CDR3 DNA sequence: TGTGCCAGCAGTTTCGGGGAGAACACTGAAGCTTTCTTT.

The chain carries TRBV9 and TRBJ1-1; no clear D gene. The CDR3 totals 14 residues. The germline V and J ends were trimmed by 0 bases and 1 base, with 7 bases remaining between them. Germline-derived CDR1 and CDR2 are SGDLS and YYNGEE. DNA for the CDR3: TGTGCCAGCAGCGTAGCTCTGGGGAACACTGAAGCTTTCTTT. Its translation is CASSVALGNTEAFF.

The chain employs TRBV10-3 and TRBJ2-7; D unresolved. The CDR3 is made up of 11 amino acids. Germline-derived CDR1 and CDR2 are ENHRY and SYGVKD. Trimming took off 2 bases at V and 4 bases at J, with 3 bases between the two ends. In nucleotides, the CDR3 is TGTGCCATCAGTGAGAATTACGAGCAGTACTTC. This sequence encodes CAISENYEQYF.

The chain links TRBV2 to TRBJ1-1; maybe TRBD1 (6 bases). Trimming left V 4 bases short and J 4 bases short, with 16 bases between. The CDR3 runs 15 residues. CDR1 is SNHLY, CDR2 FYNNEI, per germline. The CDR3 protein is CASSVSRGGITEAFF. In DNA, the CDR3 is TGTGCCAGCAGTGTTTCCAGGGGTGGGATCACTGAAGCTTTCTTT.

The rearrangement uses TRBV7-8 and TRBJ1-1; TRBD1 aligns across 8 bases. The germline V gene encodes CDR1 SGHVS and CDR2 FQNEAQ. With V trimmed by 6 bases and J by 4 bases, 13 bases remained unmatched. CDR3 size: 16 residues. The CDR3 nucleotides read TGTGCCAGCAGACCCTATGGGACCACAGGGGGCACTGAAGCTTTCTTT. Translated: CASRPYGTTGGTEAFF.

Here the CDR3 DNA reads TGTGCCAGCGGAGCTAGCCCAGATACGCAGTATTTT. Amino acid sequence: CASGASPDTQYF. This rearrangement joins TRBV7-3 to TRBJ2-3; tentative D call: TRBD2 (5 bases). With 8 bases removed from V and 4 bases from J, the gap between germline ends came to 10 bases. Germline V gives CDR1 SGHTA, CDR2 FQGTGA. The CDR3 extends over 12 amino acids.

The rearrangement joins TRBV6-2 or TRBV6-3 to TRBJ2-5; D may be TRBD1 (5 bases). Germline V gives CDR1 MNHEY, CDR2 SVGEGT. Between the trimmed V and J ends, which lost 5 bases and 5 bases, there was a span of 15 bases. CDR3 length: 14 residues. In DNA form, the CDR3 reads TGTGCCAGCAGTCAGGGTCTTCCCGTCGAGACCCAGTACTTC. Translated: CASSQGLPVETQYF.

The chain carries TRBV29-1 and TRBJ1-3; D uncertain. Trimming took off 4 bases at V and 0 bases at J, with 7 bases between the two ends. CDR3 length: 13 amino acids. Germline lookup yields CDR1 SQVTM and CDR2 ANQGSEA. As DNA, the CDR3 is TGCAGCGTTGGGACGGCCTCTGGAAACACCATATATTTT. The encoded protein is CSVGTASGNTIYF.

The genes are TRBV6-1 and TRBJ2-6; no reliable D call. Trimming pared 0 bases from V and 0 bases from J, leaving 6 bases between. Germline V gives CDR1 MNHNS, CDR2 SASEGT. The CDR3 spans 16 residues. Written as DNA, the CDR3 is TGTGCCAGCAGTGAAGCAGGGTACTCTGGGGCCAACGTCCTGACTTTC. Its translation is CASSEAGYSGANVLTF.

This clone has just a few counts. The chain combines TRBV5-1 with TRBJ1-5, with D unresolved. CDR1 is SGHRS, CDR2 YFSETQ, per germline. This CDR3 has 14 amino acids. The V end was cut by 0 bases, the J end by 7 bases, with 11 bases between. The CDR3: CASSLGGVGQPQHF. CDR3 coding DNA: TGCGCCAGCAGCTTGGGGGGTGTTGGACAGCCCCAGCATTTT.

In this sample, this clone turned up once. V usage is TRBV5-1 and J usage is TRBJ1-6; D is unresolved. V lost 4 bases to trimming and J lost 8 bases, with 16 bases between them. Germline values: CDR1 SGHRS, CDR2 YFSETQ. This CDR3 spans 15 amino acids. The CDR3 reads CASSVLGDGDSPLHF. The CDR3, as DNA: TGCGCCAGCAGCGTGCTGGGTGATGGGGATTCACCCCTCCACTTT.

V and J are TRBV16 and TRBJ1-2, with TRBD1 as a possible D gene (6 bases). This CDR3 spans 14 amino acids. V lost 4 bases and J lost 4, with 13 bases in between. CDR1 is KGHSY, CDR2 FQNENV, per germline. The CDR3 DNA is TGTGCCAGCAGCCCCTCGGGGGCGGGCTATGGCTACACCTTC. Its protein is CASSPSGAGYGYTF.

V gene TRBV3-1 (or the pseudogene TRBV3-2) combines with J gene TRBJ1-2; D may be TRBD1 (5 bases). V shed 8 bases and J shed 4 bases, with 20 bases lying between them. CDR1 and CDR2 (germline): LGHDT, YNNKEL (reference sequence). This CDR3 spans 15 amino acids. As DNA, the CDR3 is TGTGCCAGCGCGCAACGGGGGGGAGGTAGCTATGGCTACACCTTC. It specifies CASAQRGGGSYGYTF.

This clone was recorded only once. The chain recombines TRBV6-5 with TRBJ1-1; D uncertain. Trimming removed 2 bases from V and 1 base from J, with 5 bases in between. This CDR3 contains 13 residues. The germline V gene encodes CDR1 MNHEY and CDR2 SVGAGI. The CDR3: CASSYLRNTEAFF. The CDR3 DNA reads as TGTGCCAGCAGTTACCTCCGGAACACTGAAGCTTTCTTT.

The sample holds a few counts of this clone. The V gene is TRBV6-5, the J gene TRBJ2-3; 11 bases agree with TRBD2. The CDR3 consists of 13 residues. Trimming removed 9 bases from V and 7 bases from J; junction bases left unmatched: 6. CDR1 and CDR2 from the germline V gene are MNHEY and SVGAGI. This chain's CDR3 is CASLAGGAYTQYF. CDR3 coding DNA: TGTGCCAGTCTAGCGGGAGGAGCTTATACGCAGTATTTT.

This clone has only one observation. V gene TRBV28 combines with J gene TRBJ2-7; D gene uncertain. Germline CDR1 is MDHEN and CDR2 is SYDVKM. Deletions cut 1 base from V and 6 bases from J, with 4 bases between. This CDR3 has 11 amino acids. The CDR3, as DNA: TGTGCCAGCAGTTTATTTGCCGAGCAGTACTTC. Amino acid sequence: CASSLFAEQYF.

The chain combines TRBV28 with TRBJ1-2, with a weak D call TRBD1 (6 bases). From germline, CDR1 is MDHEN and CDR2 SYDVKM. CDR3 length equals 15 residues. V lost 6 bases, J lost 8 bases, and 22 bases lay in between. The CDR3 region has the DNA TGTGCCAGCAGGTTAACCCGGGACACCCTGGTGGGCTACACCTTC. Translated, it gives CASRLTRDTLVGYTF.

The V call is TRBV9, the J call TRBJ1-4; 7 bases are a match to TRBD1. Germline CDR1 reads SGDLS; CDR2 reads YYNGEE. The CDR3 consists of 14 residues. Trimming cost V 4 bases and J 4 bases; bases outside gene matches: 4. CDR3 nucleotide sequence: TGTGCCAGCAGCATCAGGGGGGGTAATGAAAAACTGTTTTTT. Protein sequence: CASSIRGGNEKLFF.

The J gene is TRBJ2-1, the V gene TRBV9, with 8 positions matching TRBD2. The junction had 10 bases not matched to a gene; V was cut back by 4 bases and J by 7 bases. The CDR3 has 15 residues. CDR1 is SGDLS, CDR2 YYNGEE, per germline. The CDR3 coding sequence is TGTGCCAGCAGCCTTTCCTCGGGAGGGAATAATGAGCAGTTCTTC. Its protein product is CASSLSSGGNNEQFF.

The rearrangement joins TRBV5-1 to TRBJ2-5; maybe TRBD1 (5 bases). The length of the CDR3 is 12 residues. V was shortened by 8 bases and J by 4 bases, with 12 bases between the two germline ends. CDR1 SGHRS and CDR2 YFSETQ come from the germline V gene. CDR3 residues: CASIGAGETQYF. CDR3 DNA: TGCGCCAGTATAGGGGCCGGAGAGACCCAGTACTTC.